The rows below give T cell receptor beta chains drawn from one sample of a study of response to subunit inactivated influenza vaccine. Each CDR3 protein is one row after TCRdb ran MiXCR on the RT-PCR reads. The sample consists of some 800,000 distinct CDR3 sequences, approximately 22% of them appearing once. The material was PBMCs from blood, obtained 5 days after vaccination. The receptors stem from a man in his fifties or sixties who received an inactivated influenza vaccine. CDR3s include the opening cysteine and the closing phenylalanine or tryptophan. D genes are given only for firm matches. A row's size may be missing; if present it is once, few, many or a size class.

v_gene	j_gene	abundance	d_gene	CDR3nt	CDR3aa
TRBV7-2	TRBJ2-5	NA	NA	TGTGCCAGCAGCTTAGAACAGAAGAGAGGGACCCAGTACTTC	CASSLEQKRGTQYF
TRBV5-1	TRBJ1-5	few	NA	TGCGCCAGCAGCTTGGGACAGCCGGATCAGCCCCAGCATTTT	CASSLGQPDQPQHF
TRBV5-1	TRBJ2-5	NA	TRBD2	TGCGCCAGCAGCTTGGTGTCTAGCGGGCGCCAAGAGACCCAGTACTTC	CASSLVSSGRQETQYF
TRBV30	TRBJ2-7	few	NA	TGTGCCTGGAGTGTAAAGGGCTCCTACGAGCAGTACTTC	CAWSVKGSYEQYF
TRBV4-2	TRBJ2-6	NA	TRBD1	TGTGCCAGCAGCCAAGAACTCGACAGGGGGCTCTCTGGGGCCAACGTCCTGACTTTC	CASSQELDRGLSGANVLTF
TRBV5-1	TRBJ2-2	NA	TRBD1	TGCGCCAGCAGCCTGGACAGGGCGAACGGGGAGCTGTTTTTT	CASSLDRANGELFF
TRBV27	TRBJ2-7	NA	TRBD2	TGTGCCAGCCAGGGACTAGCGGGATCAGGGGAGCAGTACTTC	CASQGLAGSGEQYF
TRBV27	TRBJ2-7	NA	TRBD2	TGTGCCAGCAGTGACGGGACTAGCGGGATATACGAGCAGTACTTC	CASSDGTSGIYEQYF
TRBV9	TRBJ2-7	once	NA	TGTGCCAGCAGCGTGTCTGTGGGAGGCTACGGGCAGTACTTC	CASSVSVGGYGQYF
TRBV6-2/TRBV6-3	TRBJ2-7	NA	TRBD1	TGTGCCAGCAGACCCAGGCGACAGGGTTTGCGCGAGCAGTACTTC	CASRPRRQGLREQYF
TRBV10-3	TRBJ2-1	few	TRBD1	TGTGCCATCAGTGAGTCGACCCTACGACAGGGGAGAAGGGGTGAGCAGTTCTTC	CAISESTLRQGRRGEQFF
TRBV18	TRBJ1-6	NA	NA	TGTGCCAGCTCACCTCGGGACGGAAATTCACCCCTCCACTTT	CASSPRDGNSPLHF
TRBV10-2	TRBJ2-5	few	TRBD1	TGCGCCAGCAGTGAGAACTTCAGGACAGGGGGCGTCGAGACCCAGTACTTC	CASSENFRTGGVETQYF
TRBV5-4	TRBJ1-2	few	TRBD1	TGTGCCAGCAGCTGGGGGACAGAGGATTACTATGGCTACACCTTC	CASSWGTEDYYGYTF
TRBV7-8	TRBJ2-3	few	TRBD1	TGTGCCAGCAGCTTTCTGCTGTCAGGGGGCTCTACGCAGTATTTT	CASSFLLSGGSTQYF
TRBV5-1	TRBJ2-3	NA	TRBD1	TGCGCCAGCAGCGTGCGACAGGGGGCTGCAGATACGCAGTATTTT	CASSVRQGAADTQYF
TRBV3-1	TRBJ2-3	few	TRBD2	TGTGCCAGCAGCCGACTAGCGGGAATGAGCACAGATACGCAGTATTTT	CASSRLAGMSTDTQYF
TRBV29-1	TRBJ2-3	NA	NA	TGCAGCGTCGGCACAGGGCAATCGAACACAGATACGCAGTATTTT	CSVGTGQSNTDTQYF
TRBV20-1	TRBJ2-3	few	NA	TGCAGTGCTAGATTGTATACTAGCACAGATACGCAGTATTTT	CSARLYTSTDTQYF
TRBV6-1	TRBJ2-7	few	TRBD1	TGTGCCAGCAGCCCTACAGGGGCCCACGAGCAGTACTTC	CASSPTGAHEQYF
TRBV29-1	TRBJ1-1	NA	NA	TGCAGCGTTAAGCGGGGAGGGAGCACTGAAGCTTTCTTT	CSVKRGGSTEAFF
TRBV19	TRBJ2-1	NA	NA	TGTGCCAGTAGCCCCATTACAGGGCCCCGGTTCTTC	CASSPITGPRFF
TRBV2	TRBJ2-5	NA	TRBD2	TGTGCCAGCAGCGGACTAGCGGGACGAGCAACCCAAGAGACCCAGTACTTC	CASSGLAGRATQETQYF
TRBV2	TRBJ1-3	few	TRBD1	TGTGCCAGCGGTTCCGGGACAGCTGGAAACACCATATATTTT	CASGSGTAGNTIYF
TRBV20-1	TRBJ1-5	NA	NA	TGCAGTGCTAGCCGATCGGGGGGACAGCCCCAGCATTTT	CSASRSGGQPQHF
TRBV7-9	TRBJ2-7	few	NA	TGTGCCAGCAGCACCCGGGACCGAGTATACGAGCAGTACTTC	CASSTRDRVYEQYF
TRBV29-1	TRBJ2-3	NA	NA	TGCAGCGTTGAACGACAGGGAGGGGTATTGGTCACAGATACGCAGTATTTT	CSVERQGGVLVTDTQYF
TRBV9	TRBJ1-1	NA	TRBD1	TGTGCCAGCAGCCCTTGGACAGGGGTGAACACTGAAGCTTTCTTT	CASSPWTGVNTEAFF
TRBV4-2	TRBJ2-7	NA	NA	TGTGCCAGCAGCCATGCTGGGGGAGCGTACGAGCAGTACTTC	CASSHAGGAYEQYF
TRBV5-1	TRBJ2-3	NA	NA	TGCGCCAGCAGCCCGGGGGTCGGGGGCCCAGATACGCAGTATTTT	CASSPGVGGPDTQYF
TRBV7-9	TRBJ2-7	NA	NA	TGTGCCAGCAGCGAAGGGCCAGCTCCACCCTACGAGCAGTACTTC	CASSEGPAPPYEQYF
TRBV20-1	TRBJ2-7	few	TRBD1	TGCAGTGCTAGAGTCACAGGGGGTAACGAGCAGTACTTC	CSARVTGGNEQYF
TRBV7-2	TRBJ1-6	NA	TRBD1	TGTGCCAGCAGCCGCGGGTACCGGGACAGGGGCCAACCCCTCCACTTT	CASSRGYRDRGQPLHF
TRBV6-2/TRBV6-3	TRBJ2-7	few	TRBD1	TGTGCCAGCATCGGACAGGGTGTTGGAGAGCAGTACTTC	CASIGQGVGEQYF
TRBV6-5	TRBJ2-2	few	NA	TGTGCCAGCAGTTACTCTATCAATTTGGGCACCGGGGAGCTGTTTTTT	CASSYSINLGTGELFF
TRBV10-3	TRBJ2-1	NA	NA	TGTGCCATCAGTGGTCAAGGCCAGTACAATGAGCAGTTCTTC	CAISGQGQYNEQFF
TRBV7-2	TRBJ2-3	many	TRBD1	TGTGCCAGCAGTCTTCAGGGGGCAAGTTTAGATACGCAGTATTTT	CASSLQGASLDTQYF
TRBV20-1	TRBJ2-3	NA	NA	TGCAGTGCTAGTTATAGCGCGACATACACAGATACGCAGTATTTT	CSASYSATYTDTQYF
TRBV2	TRBJ2-1	NA	NA	TGTGCCAGCACCCTGTGGACGGCCTACAATGAGCAGTTCTTC	CASTLWTAYNEQFF
TRBV6-1	TRBJ2-1	NA	NA	TGTGCCAGCAGTCAGTCTCGCTCCTACAATGAGCAGTTCTTC	CASSQSRSYNEQFF
TRBV7-8	TRBJ2-2	NA	NA	TGTGCCAGCAGCCCACGGATCAAGGGCACCGGGGAGCTGTTTTTT	CASSPRIKGTGELFF
TRBV28	TRBJ2-7	NA	NA	TGTGCCAGCAGTCAGACCCGGGACGGCTACGAGCAGTACTTC	CASSQTRDGYEQYF
TRBV3-1	TRBJ2-1	NA	NA	TGTGCCAGCAGCCATAGTTTGGATGAGCAGTTCTTC	CASSHSLDEQFF
TRBV6-2/TRBV6-3	TRBJ2-1	NA	NA	TGTGCCAGCAGTCCCGGTAAGCCCGGACTCGTTCTCTACAATGAGCAGTTCTTC	CASSPGKPGLVLYNEQFF
TRBV12-3/TRBV12-4	TRBJ1-1	few	NA	TGTGCCATCAGGGTAGGTGGGGCTGAAGCTTTCTTT	CAIRVGGAEAFF
TRBV20-1	TRBJ2-7	NA	NA	TGCAGTGCTTATACAATAATAGCGGAAAACTCCTACGAGCAGTACTTC	CSAYTIIAENSYEQYF